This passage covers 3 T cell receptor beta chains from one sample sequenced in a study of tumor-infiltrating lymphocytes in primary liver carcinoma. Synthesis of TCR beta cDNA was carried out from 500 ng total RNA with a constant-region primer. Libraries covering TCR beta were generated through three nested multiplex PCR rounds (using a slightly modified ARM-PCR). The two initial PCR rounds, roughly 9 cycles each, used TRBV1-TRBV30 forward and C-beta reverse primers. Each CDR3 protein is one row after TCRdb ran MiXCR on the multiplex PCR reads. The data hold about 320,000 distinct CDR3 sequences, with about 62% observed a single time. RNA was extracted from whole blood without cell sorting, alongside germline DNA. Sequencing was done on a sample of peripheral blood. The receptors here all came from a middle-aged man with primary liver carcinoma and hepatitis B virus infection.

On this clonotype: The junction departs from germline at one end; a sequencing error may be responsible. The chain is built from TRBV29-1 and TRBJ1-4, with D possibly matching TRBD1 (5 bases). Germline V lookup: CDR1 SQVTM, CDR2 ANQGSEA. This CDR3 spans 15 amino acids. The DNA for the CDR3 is TGCAGCATTGAGATTTCGGGGACCACTAATGTAAAACTGTTTTTT. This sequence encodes CSIEISGTTNVKLFF.

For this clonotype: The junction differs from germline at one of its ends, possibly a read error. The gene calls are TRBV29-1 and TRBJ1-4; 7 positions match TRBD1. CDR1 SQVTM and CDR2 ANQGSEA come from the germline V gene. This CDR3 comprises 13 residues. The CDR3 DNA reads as TGCAGCGCCAGCGTTCAGGGGGGAGAAATACTGTTCTTT. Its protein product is CSASVQGGEILFF.

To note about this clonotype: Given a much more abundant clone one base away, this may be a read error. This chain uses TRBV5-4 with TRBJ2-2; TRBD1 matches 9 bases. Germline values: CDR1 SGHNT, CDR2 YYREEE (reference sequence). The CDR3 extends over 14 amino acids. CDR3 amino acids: CAITDRGATGEPFF. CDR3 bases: TGTGCCATCACAGACAGGGGGGCCACCGGGGAGCCGTTTTTT.